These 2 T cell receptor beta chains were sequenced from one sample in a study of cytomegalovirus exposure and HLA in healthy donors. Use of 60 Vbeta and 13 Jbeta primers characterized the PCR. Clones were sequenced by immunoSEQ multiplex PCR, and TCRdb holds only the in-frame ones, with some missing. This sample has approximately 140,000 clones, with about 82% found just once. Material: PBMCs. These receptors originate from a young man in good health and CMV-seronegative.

CDR3 loop: CASSFATANYGYTF. DNA of the CDR3: TGTGCCAGCAGCTTTGCGACAGCTAACTATGGCTACACCTTC. This chain links TRBV5-4 with TRBJ1-2; D may be TRBD1 (5 bases). V shed 2 bases and J shed 0 bases, with 8 bases lying between them. Per germline, CDR1 SGHNT and CDR2 YYREEE (reference sequence). The CDR3 is made up of 14 amino acids.

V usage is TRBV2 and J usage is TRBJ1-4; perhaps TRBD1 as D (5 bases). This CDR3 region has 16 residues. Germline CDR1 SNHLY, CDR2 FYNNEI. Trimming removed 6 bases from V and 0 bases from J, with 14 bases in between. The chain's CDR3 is CASSKTVGATNEKLFF. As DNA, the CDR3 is TGTGCCAGCAGCAAGACAGTTGGTGCAACTAATGAAAAACTGTTTTTT.